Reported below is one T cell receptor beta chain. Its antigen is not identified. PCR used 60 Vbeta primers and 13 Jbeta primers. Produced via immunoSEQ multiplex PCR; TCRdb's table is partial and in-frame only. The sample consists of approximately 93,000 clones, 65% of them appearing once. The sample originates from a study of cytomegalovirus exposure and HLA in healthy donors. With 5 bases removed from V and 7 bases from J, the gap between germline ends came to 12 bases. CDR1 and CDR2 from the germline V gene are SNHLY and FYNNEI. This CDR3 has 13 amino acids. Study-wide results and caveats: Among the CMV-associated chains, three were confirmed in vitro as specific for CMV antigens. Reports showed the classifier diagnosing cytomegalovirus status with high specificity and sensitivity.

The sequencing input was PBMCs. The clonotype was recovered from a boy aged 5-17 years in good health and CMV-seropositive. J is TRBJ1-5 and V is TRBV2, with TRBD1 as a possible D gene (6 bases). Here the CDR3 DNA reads TGTGCCAGCAGTCTCCTTAGGGGGCAGCCCCAGCATTTT. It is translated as CASSLLRGQPQHF.